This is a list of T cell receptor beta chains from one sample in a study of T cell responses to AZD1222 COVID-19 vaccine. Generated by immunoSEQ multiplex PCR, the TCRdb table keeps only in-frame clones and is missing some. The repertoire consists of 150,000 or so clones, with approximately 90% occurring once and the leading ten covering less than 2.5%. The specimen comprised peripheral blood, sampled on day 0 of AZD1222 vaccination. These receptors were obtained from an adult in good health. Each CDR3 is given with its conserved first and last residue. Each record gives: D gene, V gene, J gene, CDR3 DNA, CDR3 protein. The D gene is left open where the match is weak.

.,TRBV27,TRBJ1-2,TGTGCCAGTAAAGGGGAGGGGTCGTACTATGGCTACACCTTC,CASKGEGSYYGYTF
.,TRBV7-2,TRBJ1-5,TGTGCCAGCAGCCTTAGAGAGGGTAGCAATCAGCCCCAGCATTTT,CASSLREGSNQPQHF
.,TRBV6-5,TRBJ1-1,TGTGCCAGCACCGAGGATAACACTGAAGCTTTCTTT,CASTEDNTEAFF
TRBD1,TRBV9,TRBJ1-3,TGTGCCAGCAGCGTATCACAGGGGGCTGGAAACACCATATATTTT,CASSVSQGAGNTIYF
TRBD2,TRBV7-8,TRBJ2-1,TGTGCCAGCAGCTTAGCACTAGCGGGAGATGGTGAGCAGTTCTTC,CASSLALAGDGEQFF
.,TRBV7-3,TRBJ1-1,TGTGCCAGCAGCTCATCAGGGGCGTGGAACACTGAAGCTTTCTTT,CASSSSGAWNTEAFF
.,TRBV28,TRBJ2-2,TGTGCCAGCAGTCTCTGGCAGGCGAACACCGGGGAGCTGTTTTTT,CASSLWQANTGELFF
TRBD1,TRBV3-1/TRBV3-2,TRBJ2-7,TGTGCCAGCAGCCGAAACTCGCCTGACCGGGACAGGGCTCACGAGCAGTACTTC,CASSRNSPDRDRAHEQYF
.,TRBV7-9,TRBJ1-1,TGTGCCAGCAGCTTAGGCGCAGGGTTTGAGAACACTGAAGCTTTCTTT,CASSLGAGFENTEAFF
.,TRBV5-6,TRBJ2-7,TGTGCCAGCAGCTTCCGGGGAAGCTTCTACGAGCAGTACTTC,CASSFRGSFYEQYF